These T cell receptor beta chains were read from a single sample in a study of shared clonotypes between healthy human individuals. The repertoire was sequenced with immunoSEQ multiplex PCR; TCRdb's copy has only in-frame clones and lacks some. The sample consists of more than 2 million clones, about 95% of them appearing once. The sample was naive CD8+ T cells sorted from blood. The receptors derive from a man in his late teens or twenties in good health. Both conserved end residues are trimmed from each CDR3. The order of the fields is J gene, V gene, CDR3 protein.

TRBJ1-4,TRBV6-1,ASGPHLAF
TRBJ2-1,TRBV5-1,ASSLVPRDGYNEQF
TRBJ2-2,TRBV29-1,SVEEAGTANTGELF
TRBJ2-7,TRBV7-2,ASTGPTGKTYEQY
TRBJ2-3,TRBV10-1,ASSDVSGTDTQY
TRBJ1-5,TRBV2,ASSAGQGSNQPQH
TRBJ2-7,TRBV7-2,ASSFFPGPEEQY
TRBJ1-4,TRBV4-3,ASSQDRARNEKLF
TRBJ2-7,TRBV19,ASSPYEGDSLAEQY
TRBJ2-5,TRBV7-3,ASSLTGTPGETQY
TRBJ2-5,TRBV5-4,ASSLAVGGRNDETQY
TRBJ2-1,TRBV18,ASSDNEQF
TRBJ2-1,TRBV4-2,ASSQDSAGEVYEQF
TRBJ2-3,TRBV29-1,SVEDGEGSTDTQY
TRBJ2-4,TRBV27,ASSPRQGGDKNIQY
TRBJ2-5,TRBV19,ASSAGETQY
TRBJ1-1,TRBV5-8,ASSFGPLNTEAF
TRBJ1-1,TRBV6-5,ASSYHSADTEAF
TRBJ1-2,TRBV28,ASSLWGQSNYGYT
TRBJ1-5,TRBV4-1,ASSQERVAGDNQPQH
TRBJ1-2,TRBV28,ASSYPGQGDKDYGYT
TRBJ2-5,TRBV5-6,ASSPPQVGVQETQY
TRBJ2-5,TRBV5-5,ASQGLLSY
TRBJ2-3,TRBV5-1,ASSLGLFGLPGEDTQY
TRBJ2-7,TRBV4-1,ASSQGVAYEQY
TRBJ1-1,TRBV28,ASSLGTEAF
TRBJ1-1,TRBV19,ASSRSAYRDRDTEAF
TRBJ2-3,TRBV28,ASSFRGLDTQY
TRBJ2-7,TRBV9,ASSVGEEPSGEQY
TRBJ1-1,TRBV14,ASSPWPGPQAF
TRBJ1-3,TRBV11-2,ASSSIERQPQNTIY
TRBJ2-3,TRBV11-1,ASSFLMFSGGTDTQY
TRBJ1-5,TRBV28,ASSFSSNQPQH
TRBJ1-2,TRBV6-1,ATYSGGGYYGYT
TRBJ2-4,TRBV19,ASSIDREGAKNIQY